This T cell receptor beta chain was retrieved from a study of blood T cell dynamics during melanoma immunotherapy. Overall study results and limits: Unlike progressors, later disease-control patients had W3 repertoires gaining clonality or diversity.

Concerning this clone itself: The antigen is undetermined.

The data were produced by immunoSEQ multiplex PCR, yet TCRdb's version contains in-frame clones alone and is incomplete. The sample holds several thousand clones, around 90% seen once. The germline V gene encodes CDR1 SEHNR and CDR2 FQNEAQ (reference sequence). The CDR3 has 16 amino acids. J lost 2 bases, V lost 4 bases, and 6 bases had no gene match. Described time point: week 3, after first cycle of checkpoint inhibitor. Sequencing was performed on blood, taken from a patient treated with checkpoint blockade. The J gene is TRBJ2-7, the V gene TRBV7-9; 12 positions agree with TRBD2. The TCR sequence derives from a human donor with melanoma. CDR3 sequence reads: CASSSRSSGGAYEQYF. The CDR3 DNA reads TGTGCCAGCAGCTCACGCTCTAGCGGGGGGGCCTACGAGCAGTACTTC. The complete variable domain, with remaining parts taken from reference TRBV7-9 and TRBJ2-7, reads DTGVSQNPRHKITKRGQNVTFRCDPISEHNRLYWYRQTLGQGPEFLTYFQNEAQLEKSRLLSDRFSAERPKGSFSTLEIQRTEQGDSAMYLCASSSRSSGGAYEQYFGPGTRLTVT.